This T cell receptor (beta chain) was sequenced for a study of cytomegalovirus exposure and HLA in healthy donors. As for the study in general: Of all 400 or so donors who were genotyped, roughly 81% belonged to the Caucasian-associated ancestry cluster.

The study ran its PCR with 60 Vbeta and 13 Jbeta primers. Using immunoSEQ multiplex PCR, the repertoire was profiled, and TCRdb retains in-frame clones only, with some absent. The sample has 150,000 or so clones; roughly 80% are singletons. Looked up from germline, CDR1 is LGHNA and CDR2 is YNFKEQ. CDR3 length equals 17 residues. Trimming cost V 3 bases and J 8 bases; bases outside gene matches: 14. Donors likely had unrecorded immune exposures despite being nominally healthy when sampled. The V gene is TRBV4-2, the J gene TRBJ1-4; 8 bases match TRBD1. This TCR came from a man in his forties in good health and CMV-seronegative. The source material was PBMCs. The DNA for the CDR3 is TGTGCCAGCAGCCAGACCCGCCCAGGGGGCAGTGGGGAAAAACTGTTTTTT. Protein: CASSQTRPGGSGEKLFF.